A selection of T cell receptor beta chains follows, all from one sample in a study of vaccination and CD4 T cells after COVID-19. No antigen is known for these receptors. Each CDR3 protein is one row after TCRdb ran MiXCR on the PCR reads. The sample consists of about 17,000 distinct CDR3 sequences, over 30% of them appearing once. The sequenced sample consisted of CD4+ T cells from blood, cultured in vitro. The receptors come from a human donor who had recovered from COVID-19. CDR3s include the opening cysteine and the closing phenylalanine or tryptophan.

v_gene,CDR3aa
TRBV18,CASSPEHRTGTEQYF
TRBV11-2,CASTATQDTQYF
TRBV6-1,CASSERGQVRSYEQYF
TRBV7-9,CASSLIGRSLEQFF
TRBV2,CASRYRPGGGYTF
TRBV27,CASSHLGQGKTNEKLFF
TRBV18,CASSPSSGSYEQYF
TRBV28,CASSPTGYNEQFF
TRBV10-3,CAITKGLNQPQHF
TRBV29-1,CSVELGGTYEQYF
TRBV27,CASSLSQGSYEQYF
TRBV28,CASRDRNTDTQYF
TRBV20-1,CSARDAVNIQYF
TRBV20-1,CSATPIRPREETQYF
TRBV5-1,CASSGLAGGPGEQYF
TRBV2,CASSVGGSAVDEQFF
TRBV28,CASREVEAFF
TRBV6-1,CASSDQVPDTQYF
TRBV11-3,CASSLVASSDTQYF
TRBV7-8,CASSSRAFGNTIYF
TRBV19,CASSMSPGTEKLFF
TRBV30,CATGQGGFSPLHF
TRBV6-1,CASSLQWGTDTQYF
TRBV20-1,CSARVTWETHRGSLSYEQYF
TRBV20-1,CSARGPQNTDTQYF
TRBV7-2,CASSRDRAPDTQYF
TRBV2,CASSRQGNQPQHF
TRBV6-5,CASSYGSRVPYEQYF
TRBV6-1,CASSEAGAGGSYEQYF
TRBV28,CASSSGRNTIYF
TRBV7-2,CASSPSGWGSIGEQYF
TRBV4-1,CASSPRQGRGEQYF
TRBV28,CASSPPHPLPGGEQFF
TRBV4-1,CASSQVRAGGGYTF
TRBV19,CASSIARQGYTGELFF
TRBV24-1,CATSDGTGLATGELFF
TRBV11-2,CASSQGQAFHMNTEAFF
TRBV6-5,CASSSPGLTYEQYF
TRBV29-1,CSVETGWEQYF
TRBV20-1,CSATREQGSSQPQHF
TRBV10-1,CATYGTSGRPWENEQFF
TRBV14,CASSQGTQSTFF
TRBV25-1,CASVDRRNTGELFF
TRBV6-1,CASRTDRDSYAQYF
TRBV7-8,CASSFGTGGSMFEKLFF
TRBV5-1,CASSLSSRSNTGELFF
TRBV30,CAWISSYEQYF
TRBV27,CASSFRTSGAGEQYF
TRBV6-1,CASRESYTNQPQHF
TRBV6-5,CASSYGWGTDTQYF
TRBV29-1,CSVGLAGAYNEQFF
TRBV20-1,CSANPPFRTSGKTDTQYF
TRBV19,CASSLGSGLGELFF
TRBV7-3,CASSPNTDTQYF